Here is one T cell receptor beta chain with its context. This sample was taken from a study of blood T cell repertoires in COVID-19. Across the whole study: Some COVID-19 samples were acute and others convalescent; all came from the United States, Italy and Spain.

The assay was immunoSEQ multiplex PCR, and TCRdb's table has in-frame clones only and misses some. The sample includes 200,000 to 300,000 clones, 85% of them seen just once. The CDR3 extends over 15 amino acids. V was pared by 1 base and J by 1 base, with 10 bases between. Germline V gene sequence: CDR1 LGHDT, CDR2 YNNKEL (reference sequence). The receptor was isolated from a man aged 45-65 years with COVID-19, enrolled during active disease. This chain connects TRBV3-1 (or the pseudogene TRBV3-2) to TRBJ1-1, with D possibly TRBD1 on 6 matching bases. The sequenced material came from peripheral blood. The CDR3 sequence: CASSQGGGQNTEAFF. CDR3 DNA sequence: TGTGCCAGCAGCCAAGGGGGGGGACAGAACACTGAAGCTTTCTTT.